This T cell receptor (beta chain) was obtained from a study of human thymus T cells. Some clones are missing from TCRdb's copy, which holds only in-frame ones; the method was immunoSEQ multiplex PCR. Here the sample spans some 50,000 clones, just under 95% being singletons. Germline CDR1 and CDR2: SQVTM and ANQGSEA. This CDR3 comprises 12 residues. V shed 6 bases and J shed 3 bases, with 11 bases lying between them. Half of the eight donors gave 0.5-1 mL blood during surgery. The source of this sequence is a girl younger than two with a congenital heart defect but otherwise immunologically healthy. Source material: blood. The V call is TRBV29-1, the J call TRBJ2-5, with a weak D call TRBD1 (6 bases). The CDR3 DNA sequence: TGCAGCGTCGGGGACACCGAAGAGACCCAGTACTTC. Protein product: CSVGDTEETQYF. The whole variable domain, remainder taken from reference TRBV29-1 and TRBJ2-5, is SAVISQKPSRDICQRGTSLTIQCQVDSQVTMMFWYRQQPGQSLTLIATANQGSEATYESGFVIDKFPISRPNLTFSTLTVSNMSPEDSSIYLCSVGDTEETQYFGPGTRLLVL.